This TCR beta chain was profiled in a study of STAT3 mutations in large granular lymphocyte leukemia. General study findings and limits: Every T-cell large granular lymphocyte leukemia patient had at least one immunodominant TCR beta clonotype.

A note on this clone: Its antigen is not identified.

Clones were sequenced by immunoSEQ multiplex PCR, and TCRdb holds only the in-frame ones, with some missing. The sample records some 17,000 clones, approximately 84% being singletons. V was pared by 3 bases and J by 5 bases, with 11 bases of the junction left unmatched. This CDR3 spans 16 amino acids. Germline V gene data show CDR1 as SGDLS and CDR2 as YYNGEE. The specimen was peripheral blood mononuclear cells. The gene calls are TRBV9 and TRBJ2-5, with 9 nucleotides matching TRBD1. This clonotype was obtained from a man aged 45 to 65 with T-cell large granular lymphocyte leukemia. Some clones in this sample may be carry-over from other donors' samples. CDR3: CASSATGGGGVETQYF. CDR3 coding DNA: TGTGCCAGCAGCGCCACAGGGGGCGGGGGTGTGGAGACCCAGTACTTC.